The present T cell receptor (beta chain) was sequenced within a study of cytomegalovirus exposure and HLA in healthy donors (dated by TCRdb to about 2017). At the level of the whole study: According to an earlier analysis of several hundred of the donors, about 190 million T cells yielded over 100 million unique TCR beta sequences and around 280 Gb of sequence data. An early release covering about 600 HLA-typed donors comprised 250 to 350 gigabases of sequencing data and 85 million or so unique TCR sequences. The genetic ancestry cluster associated with self-reported Caucasian donors included around four fifths of the roughly 400 genotyped donors. The study aimed to test whether cataloging public T cell receptors could reveal signatures of past pathogen exposure. The study used immunosequencing to profile the T cell repertoires of some 600 subjects and linked those repertoires to cytomegalovirus serostatus. Besides the first cohort of 500 to 700 subjects, a separate validation cohort made up of 120 different subjects was used. High-throughput TCR immunosequencing, statistical association of individual TCRs with disease status, and machine learning were combined to predict cytomegalovirus infection status. A later analysis re-examined previously published TCR beta repertoires from 600 to 700 donors and added high-resolution HLA genotyping to investigate patterns of TCR occurrence. Rather than drawing on any new phenotypic data, the later analysis identified candidate immune exposures from TCR beta sequences and the way those sequences occurred across donors. In an earlier analysis of 500 to 650 of the donors, high-throughput TCR beta sequencing was used to judge whether each TCR beta V gene segment behaved as functional or pseudogenic. Donor age, sex, ethnicity and CMV serostatus were collected together with the repertoire data. A later genetic analysis took genome-wide SNP genotypes for 398 of the 666 donors and used that subset as a discovery cohort. Every repertoire in the discovery cohort had been generated on one and the same sequencing platform. Class I and class II HLA loci were covered by the typing at four-digit resolution. Typing coverage differed by locus: A, B, C, DRB1 and DQB1 were typed in roughly 620-640 donors, DQA1 in roughly 510, DPA1 in 600 to 610, and DPB1 in around 440. Because of strong linkage in the cohort, roughly five DR-DQ haplotypes were treated as single units for association and clustering. On average, around 240,000 unique TCR beta nucleotide sequences were sequenced per donor among some 420 genotyped donors of the cohort, with 15% to 20% of those sequences being non-productive. The research as a whole found: HLA typing was unavailable for some donors at each locus, so association tests used only the typed subset. The authors suggested that the approach could potentially be generalized to other disease states and immunological phenotypes. In this cohort, only TCR beta chains were sequenced, and detectable features were limited by the absence of alpha or paired-chain data. The sequencing pipeline was judged likely to have produced a cluster of highly shared sequence variants as a technical artifact. Specific HLA alleles were associated with 15,000 to 20,000 TCR beta sequences at a false discovery rate of 0.05 in a later analysis. In a later analysis, HLA-associated TCR beta chains showed more clonal expansion and lower generation probabilities than non-associated chains that were equally common. In a later genetic analysis, fewer N-insertions in productive TCRs were reported among donors in an Asian-associated ancestry cluster than the 666-donor mean. A further reported finding was that TCR beta sequences accurately predicted the HLA-A and HLA-B alleles for most subjects in the first cohort. The only immune exposure information available for the cohort was CMV serostatus. A total of 150 to 200 TCR beta chains were listed by the study as associated with cytomegalovirus. In vitro tests confirmed that a few of the cytomegalovirus-associated TCR beta chains recognize cytomegalovirus antigens. In both the original and validation cohorts, the classifier was reported to diagnose cytomegalovirus status with high specificity and sensitivity. Assigning TCR associations to individual alleles was difficult when HLA alleles, especially DR and DQ, strongly co-occurred. In an earlier analysis of about 600 of the donors, most TCR beta V segments appeared in productive rearrangements about 87% or about 30% of the time, broadly matching IMGT annotations. A later analysis reported that several top co-occurrence clusters appeared linked to parvovirus B19, influenza, CMV and Epstein-Barr virus. According to a later analysis, most CMV-associated TCR beta chains appeared to be HLA-restricted, and the HLA associations seemed to be driven largely by CMV exposure. Linkage disequilibrium might explain the correlated functional status among segregating V segments, but an unknown experimental factor could not be excluded. The earlier analysis of 587 of the donors excluded roughly 17 rarely observed V segments, including chromosome 9 orphons, because counts were too low. The 87-base-pair reads could not distinguish some IMGT-functional V segments, including TRBV6-2 and TRBV6-3, so those segments were excluded. In a later genetic analysis, a missense DCLRE1C variant was associated with V-gene and J-gene trimming of TCR beta chains, and the association was replicated in an independent cohort. Roughly uniform sequencing depth across donors was assumed in presence/absence analyses, although this assumption may not hold. In a later analysis, TCR association rates were found to vary across HLA loci, with the most associated TCRs seen for DRB1 alleles and the fewest for HLA-C alleles. While some public TCRs were present in many individuals, most TCR sequences turned up only very rarely across donors.

This clone was counted a single time. Its antigen remains unidentified. No qualities accompany the bases; no much larger clone lies one base away. From the germline V gene, CDR1 is SGDLS and CDR2 is YYNGEE. The CDR3 has 16 amino acids, counting the end cysteine and phenylalanine. The only DNA kept is the CDR3, 48 bases in frame from the first base. Trimming accounts for 0 bases at V and 5 bases at J, while the number of junction bases matched to no gene is 3. The cohort was made up of 666 healthy bone marrow donors. All cohort members were sampled while nominally healthy, although unrecorded immune exposures were likely present. The donor tested CMV seronegative and was one of the 352 seronegative cohort members. A peripheral blood sample was provided by each donor, and peripheral blood mononuclear cells were used for TCR beta sequencing. Genomic DNA extraction from the blood cell samples was performed with the Qiagen DNeasy Blood Extraction Kit.

The library was generated by the immunoSEQ multiplex PCR assay. For the multiplex PCR, a mixture combining 60 forward primers for TCR Vbeta segments and 13 reverse primers for TCR Jbeta segments was used. The CDR3 region of rearranged TCR beta genes was amplified from genomic DNA by a multiplex PCR assay. On the Illumina HiSeq System, the amplified TCR beta libraries were sequenced as 87-base-pair reads. Regarding the original processing steps: A later analysis counted about 80 million unique TCR beta chains across the 550 to 750 repertoires, and some 11 million of these chains were shared by at least two donors. To remove PCR and sequencing errors, raw reads were error-corrected and collapsed into unique sequences using a nearest-neighbor algorithm that merged closely related sequences. V, D and J gene segments were assigned by aligning CDR3 sequences to IMGT reference sequences. Each retained sequence needed at least a six-nucleotide match to both a V gene segment and a J gene segment. Rearrangements were classified as productive when the CDR3 lacked stop codons and remained in frame with V and J, and all other rearrangements were classified as non-productive. Following IMGT convention, CDR3 was defined as the stretch from the second conserved V-encoded cysteine up to the conserved J-encoded phenylalanine. Sequences without an unambiguous match to a single V gene segment were excluded from the earlier analysis of about 600 of the donors. An earlier analysis of several hundred of the donors called V segments functional above 56.7% productive rearrangements and segregating when the between-donor standard deviation exceeded 5%. A statistical classification framework was developed to diagnose cytomegalovirus status using the catalog of TCR beta chain sequences. In a later analysis, TCR nucleotide sequences were compared against IMGT/GENE-DB human TR gene sequences so that V and J genes could be assigned. In a later analysis, CDR3 sequences and most-parsimonious VDJ recombination scenarios were assigned using the TCRdist pipeline. In a later analysis, each TCR beta chain was defined by its CDR3 amino acid sequence together with its V-gene family, and reads without a unique V-gene family were excluded. In a later analysis, fewer than 600 highly shared, low-generation-probability nucleotide sequences were removed to address suspected cross-contamination and a sequencing artifact. For each public chain, a later analysis derived a clonal expansion index from normalized ranks of inferred template counts within each repertoire. In a later analysis, generation probabilities were computed with a VDJ recombination model fitted to out-of-frame rearrangements, and the resulting probabilities were checked against IGoR. Hypergeometric tests were used in a later analysis to score TCR-TCR, TCR-HLA and TCR-CMV co-occurrence, with a repertoire-size bias correction applied to the TCR pairs. False discovery rates were estimated in a later analysis by permuting HLA or CMV assignments 20 times. In a later analysis, co-occurring TCRs were grouped using DBSCAN, with TCRdist sequence similarity added in when clustering inside HLA-allele-positive subsets. Repertoires with fewer than 30,000 or more than 120,000 public chains were left out of co-occurrence clustering, as were four to six repertoires with anomalous nucleotide sharing. The clones in this table, taken by TCRdb from immuneACCESS, are in-frame only. Not every clone is retained; where verified, under half of the shortfall comes from an unresolved V gene, and the cause of the rest is unknown. V and J calls plus clone size are reproduced from that table; the DNA served to infer D and trimming. The sample table lists some 200,000 clones, about 80% of them with a count of one. The ten largest clones take up 0.5% to 0.7% of the sample.

The chain is encoded by TRBV9 joined to TRBJ2-2; 11 central bases correspond to TRBD2. The sequence was obtained from a woman in her thirties or forties in good health and CMV-seronegative. The sample taken for sequencing was PBMCs. The bases are TGTGCCAGCAGCGTAGGGGCTAGCGGGGGGACCGGGGAGCTGTTTTTT. It encodes CASSVGASGGTGELFF.